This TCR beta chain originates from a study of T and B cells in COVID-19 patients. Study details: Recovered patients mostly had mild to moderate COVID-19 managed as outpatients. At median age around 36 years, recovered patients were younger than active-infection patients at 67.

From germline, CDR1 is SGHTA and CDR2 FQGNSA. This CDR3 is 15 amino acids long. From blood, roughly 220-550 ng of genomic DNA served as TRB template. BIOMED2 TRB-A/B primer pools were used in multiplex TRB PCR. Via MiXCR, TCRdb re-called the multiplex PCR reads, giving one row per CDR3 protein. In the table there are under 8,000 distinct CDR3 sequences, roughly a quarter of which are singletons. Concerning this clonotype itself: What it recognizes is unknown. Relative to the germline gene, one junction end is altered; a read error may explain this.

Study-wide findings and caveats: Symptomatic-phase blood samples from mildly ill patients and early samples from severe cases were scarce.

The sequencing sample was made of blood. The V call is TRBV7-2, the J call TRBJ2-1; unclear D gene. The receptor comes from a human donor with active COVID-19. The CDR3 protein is CASSLAPQSGNKQFF. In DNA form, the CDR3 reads TGTGCCAGCAGCTTAGCTCCCCAATCCGGCAATAAGCAGTTCTTC.